These T cell receptor beta chains were read from a single sample in a study of a mutant IDH1 vaccine in newly diagnosed glioma. These receptors are not linked to any known antigen. TCRdb's copy holds only in-frame clones and misses some; the assay was immunoSEQ multiplex PCR. The repertoire holds about 66,000 clones, about 81% seen once, with roughly 9% in the top ten. Sequencing used PBMCs, obtained from a glioma patient whose treatment included an IDH1 peptide vaccine. These receptors originate from a woman aged 45-59 years with glioma. Each CDR3 is given with its conserved first and last residue. The D gene is left open where the match is weak. Size values are once, few and many counts, or a class for expanded clones, and some rows have none.

-,-,TRBV2,TRBJ1-5,TGTGCCAGCAGAGATAATCTTGGGGGTGGCCAGCCCCAGCATTTT,CASRDNLGGGQPQHF
-,-,TRBV10-3,TRBJ1-1,TGTGCCATCAGTTCTGCCAGGGGTAACACTGAAGCTTTCTTT,CAISSARGNTEAFF
-,-,TRBV7-2,TRBJ2-3,TGTGCCAGCAGCGGGAATCAGGGGGATACGCAGTATTTT,CASSGNQGDTQYF
-,TRBD2,TRBV6-4,TRBJ2-1,TGTGCCAGCAGTGACTCGAGTAGCGGGGGGTCTGAGCAGTTCTTC,CASSDSSSGGSEQFF
once,TRBD1,TRBV5-5,TRBJ1-5,TGTGCCAGCAGCCTGGACAGGGACAATCAGCCCCAGCATTTT,CASSLDRDNQPQHF
-,TRBD1,TRBV7-9,TRBJ2-1,TGTGCCAGCAGCGCGACAGGGACGGGCGAGCAGTTCTTC,CASSATGTGEQFF
-,-,TRBV27,TRBJ1-6,TGTGCCAGCGCGAGAAGCTCCTATAATTCACCCCTCCACTTT,CASARSSYNSPLHF
-,-,TRBV19,TRBJ2-5,TGTGCCAGTAGTAGAGGGACTTTCGGAGAGACCCAGTACTTC,CASSRGTFGETQYF
-,-,TRBV5-6,TRBJ1-1,TGTGCCAGCAGGGGACGGATGAACACTGAAGCTTTCTTT,CASRGRMNTEAFF
-,TRBD1,TRBV11-3,TRBJ2-3,TGTGCCAGCAGCTTATCAGGGGGCTCTGGCACAGATACGCAGTATTTT,CASSLSGGSGTDTQYF
-,TRBD1,TRBV5-1,TRBJ2-7,TGCGCCAGCACCCCCAGCCCGGGACAGCGGTCCTACGAGCAGTACTTC,CASTPSPGQRSYEQYF
-,TRBD1,TRBV6-5,TRBJ1-1,TGTGCCAGCAGTCCTCGGGACAGGGGGAACACTGAAGCTTTCTTT,CASSPRDRGNTEAFF
-,TRBD1,TRBV2,TRBJ2-2,TGTGCCAGCAGTAAGACAGGGCTGGACACCGGGGAGCTGTTTTTT,CASSKTGLDTGELFF
few,-,TRBV19,TRBJ1-1,TGTGCCACGCGAGGGGGTGGGGACACTGAAGCTTTCTTT,CATRGGGDTEAFF
-,TRBD2,TRBV19,TRBJ2-2,TGTGCCACCCGCCCCCCTAGCGGGGGCTTGAACACCGGGGAGCTGTTTTTT,CATRPPSGGLNTGELFF
-,-,TRBV5-6,TRBJ1-1,TGTGCCAGCAGCTTAAACAGGGTGGTGGGCACTGAAGCTTTCTTT,CASSLNRVVGTEAFF
-,-,TRBV5-5,TRBJ1-2,TGTGCCAGCAGGCTCAGGGGCGACTATGGCTACACCTTC,CASRLRGDYGYTF